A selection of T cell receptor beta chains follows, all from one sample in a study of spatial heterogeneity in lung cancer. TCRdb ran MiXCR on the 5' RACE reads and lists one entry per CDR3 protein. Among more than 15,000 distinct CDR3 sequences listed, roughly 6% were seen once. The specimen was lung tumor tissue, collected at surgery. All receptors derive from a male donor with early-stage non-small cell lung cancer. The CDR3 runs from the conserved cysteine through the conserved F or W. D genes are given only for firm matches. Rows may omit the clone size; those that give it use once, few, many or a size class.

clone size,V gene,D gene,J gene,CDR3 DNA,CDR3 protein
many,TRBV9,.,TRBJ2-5,TGTGCCAGCAGCGTCAGTGGGAGTGGGTGGGAGACCCAGTACTTC,CASSVSGSGWETQYF
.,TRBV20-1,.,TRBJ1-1,TGCAGTGCTAGAGATATCCGGGGGGAGGAGACTGAAGCTTTCTTT,CSARDIRGEETEAFF
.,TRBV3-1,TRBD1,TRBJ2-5,TGTGCCAGCAGCCCGACAGGGGGGGAGACCCAGTACTTC,CASSPTGGETQYF
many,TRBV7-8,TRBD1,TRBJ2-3,TGTGCCAGCAGCAGACAGGGATTCCGCACAGATACGCAGTATTTT,CASSRQGFRTDTQYF
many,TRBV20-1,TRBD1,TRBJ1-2,TGCAGTGCACCGCAGGGGGCAGGGGACTATGGCTACACCTTC,CSAPQGAGDYGYTF
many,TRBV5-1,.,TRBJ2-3,TGCGCCAGCAGCTTAGACCTCTTCGCAGATACGCAGTATTTT,CASSLDLFADTQYF
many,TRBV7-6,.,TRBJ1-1,TGTGCCAGCAGCCCAGGACAGTCGAACACTGAAGCTTTCTTT,CASSPGQSNTEAFF
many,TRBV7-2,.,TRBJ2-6,TGTGCCAGCAGCTTAGTGCAGGGTTCCGGGGCCAACGTCCTGACTTTC,CASSLVQGSGANVLTF
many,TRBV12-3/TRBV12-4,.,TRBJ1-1,TGTGCCAGCAGCTACGTAACAGGGAACACTGAAGCTTTCTTT,CASSYVTGNTEAFF
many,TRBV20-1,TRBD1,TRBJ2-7,TGCAGTGCTAGAAAGGACAGGGGGAACGAGCAGTACTTC,CSARKDRGNEQYF
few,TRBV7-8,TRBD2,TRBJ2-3,TGTGCCAGCAGCTTAGCGAAACTAGCGGGGGATACGCAGTATTTT,CASSLAKLAGDTQYF
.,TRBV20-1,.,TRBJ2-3,TGCAGTGTTCCCCTATTCTCTGCGGATACGCAGTATTTT,CSVPLFSADTQYF
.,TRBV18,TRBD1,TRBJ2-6,TGTGCCAGCTCACCTAGGACAGGGTCCCTCTCTGGGGCCAACGTCCTGACTTTC,CASSPRTGSLSGANVLTF
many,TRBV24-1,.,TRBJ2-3,TGTGCCACCAGTGACCTAGAGGGACCAGATACGCAGTATTTT,CATSDLEGPDTQYF
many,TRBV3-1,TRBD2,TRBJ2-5,TGTGCCAGCAGCCAAGAAGGGACTAGCGGGACCCAGTACTTC,CASSQEGTSGTQYF
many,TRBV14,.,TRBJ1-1,TGTGCCAGCAGCCCCTCGACAGGTGGCACTGAAGCTTTCTTT,CASSPSTGGTEAFF
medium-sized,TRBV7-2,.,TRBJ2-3,TGTGCCAGCAGCTTAAGCCCAGACACAGATACGCAGTATTTT,CASSLSPDTDTQYF
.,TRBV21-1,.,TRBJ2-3,TGTGCCTTAGCGGGGCAGATCACAGATACGCAGTATTTT,CALAGQITDTQYF
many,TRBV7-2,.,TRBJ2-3,TGTGCCAGCAGCTTAGGGCTCCCCCGGCCAGATACGCAGTATTTT,CASSLGLPRPDTQYF
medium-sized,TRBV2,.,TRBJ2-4,TGTGCCAGCAGTGCTAAGGGGCGAGAAGCCAAAAACATTCAGTACTTC,CASSAKGREAKNIQYF
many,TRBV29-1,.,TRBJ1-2,TGCAGCGTATCGCTCCAGGGCTATGGCTACACCTTC,CSVSLQGYGYTF
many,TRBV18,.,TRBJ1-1,TGTGCCAGCTCACCACCAAACGTAGAAGCCATAAACACTGAAGCTTTCTTT,CASSPPNVEAINTEAFF
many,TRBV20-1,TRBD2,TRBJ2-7,TGCAGTGCTAGAGTCTTAGTGGGAGGGCCCCCCTACGAGCAGTACTTC,CSARVLVGGPPYEQYF
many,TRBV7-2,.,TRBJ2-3,TGTGCCAGCAGCTCCGCGACACGGAGTGTTGATACGCAGTATTTT,CASSSATRSVDTQYF
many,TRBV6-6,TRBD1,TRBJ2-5,TGTGCCAGCCGCCGGGGGACAGGGGGCGAAGAGACCCAGTACTTC,CASRRGTGGEETQYF
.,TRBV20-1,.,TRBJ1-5,TGCAGTGCTAGTAGTCACAGGGATGGAGGCAATCAGCCCCAGCATTTT,CSASSHRDGGNQPQHF
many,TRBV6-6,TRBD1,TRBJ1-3,TGTGCCAGCAGTTACTCGACGGTGGGACAGGGCGACACCATATATTTT,CASSYSTVGQGDTIYF
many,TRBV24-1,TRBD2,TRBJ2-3,TGTGCCACCAGCCCCGGGACTACCGGCCGGGATACGCAGTATTTT,CATSPGTTGRDTQYF
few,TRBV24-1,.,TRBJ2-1,TGTGCCACCAGTGATGCTCGGAGGTTAGACCATGAGCAGTTCTTC,CATSDARRLDHEQFF
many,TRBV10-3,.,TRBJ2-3,TGTGCCATCAGTGGTGGCGTCGGGGGCCCCCGTGCAGATACGCAGTATTTT,CAISGGVGGPRADTQYF
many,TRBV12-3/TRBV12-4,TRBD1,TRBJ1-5,TGTGCCAGCGGATGGACAGGCAAGTCGGGCAATCAGCCCCAGCATTTT,CASGWTGKSGNQPQHF
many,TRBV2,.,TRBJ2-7,TGTGCCAGCAGGAACCTCTACGAGCAGTACTTC,CASRNLYEQYF
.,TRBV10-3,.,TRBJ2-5,TGTGCCATCAGTAGACCGGGAGAGACCCAGTACTTC,CAISRPGETQYF
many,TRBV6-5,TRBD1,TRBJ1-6,TGTGCCAGCAGCCCAATAAGTACCGGGACAGGGGGCCTTTCACCCCTCCACTTT,CASSPISTGTGGLSPLHF
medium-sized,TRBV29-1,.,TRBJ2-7,TGCAGCGCCACACCAGGGGAACCCTACGAGCAGTACTTC,CSATPGEPYEQYF
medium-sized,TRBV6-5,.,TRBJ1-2,TGTGCCAGCAGTCTAACGAAGTCGACTGCCGGGGGCTACACCTTC,CASSLTKSTAGGYTF
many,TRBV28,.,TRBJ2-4,TGTGCCAGCAGTTTATCGGGGATGGCCAAAAACATTCAGTACTTC,CASSLSGMAKNIQYF
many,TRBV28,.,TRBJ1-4,TGTGCCAGCAGTTCCCGGACAGCGTCACCGGCGGCTAATGAAAAACTGTTTTTT,CASSSRTASPAANEKLFF
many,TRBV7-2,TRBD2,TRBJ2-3,TGTGCCAGCAGCTTAAAAACGGCGGGGGGGGTCAGAGATACGCAGTATTTT,CASSLKTAGGVRDTQYF
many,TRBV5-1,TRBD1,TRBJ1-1,TGCGCCAGCAGCTCCGGGACAGGGGGCAGCTTGAACACTGAAGCTTTCTTT,CASSSGTGGSLNTEAFF